The next 8 T cell receptor beta chains were all read from a single sample in a study of early T cells in non-severe SARS-CoV-2 infection (dated by TCRdb to about 2021). The library was produced with 5' RACE. This sample was sequenced with a NextSeq 500. TCRdb ran its own pipeline on the public reads, namely fastp trimming at Q25 and MiXCR clone calling, and kept in-frame beta chains. Identical CDR3 proteins give one entry, which carries the most common genes and DNA. For this sample the table gives some 85,000 distinct CDR3 sequences, of which roughly an eighth were detected only once. The ten most abundant clones make up about 1.5% of the sample. Input material: whole blood. The receptors derive from an adult who was a healthcare worker with PCR-confirmed SARS-CoV-2 infection or an uninfected control (not recorded which).

The V and J genes are TRBV9 and TRBJ1-2, with D hard to call. The germline V gene encodes CDR1 SGDLS and CDR2 YYNGEE. The CDR3 consists of 14 residues. V was cut by 4 bases and J by 3 bases, with 13 bases left in between. CDR3: CASSLDDSHYGYTF. CDR3 DNA: TGTGCCAGCAGCCTAGACGATAGCCACTATGGCTACACCTTC.

This clonotype was counted only a few times. The J gene is TRBJ2-7, the V gene TRBV29-1, with D hard to call. Germline CDR1 and CDR2: SQVTM and ANQGSEA. The germline V and J ends were trimmed by 5 bases and 2 bases, with 16 bases remaining between them. The CDR3 has 14 residues. The CDR3 here is CSVISPQSTYEQYF. CDR3 bases: TGCAGCGTTATCTCCCCCCAGTCTACCTACGAGCAGTACTTC.

The table lists this clonotype with a few counts. The chain links TRBV7-8 to TRBJ2-7; D is perhaps TRBD2 (5 bases). This CDR3 has 12 amino acids. V gave up 10 bases and J gave up 1 base, with 11 bases separating them. In germline, CDR1 is SGHVS, CDR2 FQNEAQ. CDR3 loop: CATADLSYEQYF. CDR3 coding DNA: TGTGCCACGGCGGACTTATCCTACGAGCAGTACTTC.

At least ten counts were recorded for this clonotype. Compared with germline, one end of the junction differs, possibly owing to a read error. This chain connects TRBV7-9 to TRBJ2-1; D remains unclear. The CDR3 runs 15 residues. The germline V gene has CDR1 SEHNR and CDR2 FQNEAQ (reference sequence). The CDR3 sequence: CVSSLGQSSYNEQFF. DNA for the CDR3: TGTGTCAGCAGCTTAGGCCAGAGCTCCTACAATGAGCAGTTCTTC.

The chain recombines TRBV6-5 with TRBJ1-1; the D gene is possibly TRBD1 (5 bases). This CDR3 has 11 amino acids. In germline, CDR1 is MNHEY, CDR2 SVGAGI. Trimming removed 5 bases from V and 6 bases from J, with 7 bases in between. The chain's CDR3 is CASSMGAEAFF. CDR3 sequence (DNA): TGTGCCAGCAGTATGGGGGCTGAAGCTTTCTTT.

The rearrangement uses TRBV30 and TRBJ1-2; D remains unclear. The germline V gene encodes CDR1 GTSNPN and CDR2 SVGIG (reference sequence). CDR3 length: 12 residues. Between the trimmed V and J ends, which lost 0 bases and 3 bases, there was a span of 5 bases. CDR3 loop: CAWSVTDYGYTF. The CDR3 DNA reads TGTGCCTGGAGTGTGACGGACTATGGCTACACCTTC. The variable domain in full, completed from reference TRBV30 and TRBJ1-2, reads SQTIHQWPATLVQPVGSPLSLECTVEGTSNPNLYWYRQAAGRGLQLLFYSVGIGQISSEVPQNLSASRPQDRQFILSSKKLLLSDSGFYLCAWSVTDYGYTFGSGTRLTVV.

This clonotype was observed once. This chain links TRBV6-2 or TRBV6-3 with TRBJ2-5; maybe TRBD2 (7 bases). Trimming pared 2 bases from V and 4 bases from J, leaving 14 bases between. This CDR3 is 15 amino acids long. The germline CDR1 and CDR2 sequences are MNHEY and SVGEGT. CDR3 region: CASSYASGGPETQYF. CDR3 in DNA: TGTGCCAGCAGTTACGCGTCGGGGGGCCCAGAGACCCAGTACTTC.

This clonotype appeared a few times. The chain employs TRBV7-6 and TRBJ2-7, with D perhaps TRBD2 (6 bases). The CDR3 consists of 13 residues. Looked up from germline, CDR1 is SGHVS and CDR2 is FNYEAQ. Trimming pared 3 bases from V and 2 bases from J, leaving 8 bases between. The CDR3 nucleotides are TGTGCCAGCAGCTTCGGGGGTCCCTACGAGCAGTACTTC. It translates to CASSFGGPYEQYF. The whole variable domain, filled in from reference TRBV7-6 and TRBJ2-7, reads GAGVSQSPRYKVTKRGQDVALRCDPISGHVSLYWYRQALGQGPEFLTYFNYEAQQDKSGLPNDRFSAERPEGSISTLTIQRTEQRDSAMYRCASSFGGPYEQYFGPGTRLTVT.